The T cell receptor (beta chain) described here comes from a study of T cells in Graves' hyperthyroidism and ophthalmopathy. The germline V and J ends were trimmed by 4 bases and 8 bases, with 11 bases remaining between them. CDR1 is SNHLY and CDR2 is FYNNEI in the germline V gene. This CDR3 comprises 13 residues. The TCR beta CDR3 regions underwent amplification using RNA transcripts as the source. First-round RT-PCR targeting the TCR CDR3 was performed with the HTBI primer set. TCRdb processed the multiplex PCR reads anew with MiXCR; each CDR3 protein has one entry. Among about 130,000 distinct CDR3 sequences, around 21% were seen once, and the ten largest hold about 70%.

This receptor was obtained from a woman between 45 and 65 years old with Graves' hyperthyroidism that later progressed to Graves' ophthalmopathy. Sequencing was carried out using blood. This rearrangement joins TRBV2 to TRBJ1-4, with a possible D match to TRBD1 (5 bases). The CDR3 loop reads CASSGGEVEKLFF. CDR3 sequence (DNA): TGTGCCAGCAGTGGGGGGGAAGTAGAAAAACTGTTTTTT.